This T cell receptor beta chain was identified in a study of identical twins. TCRdb reanalysed the 5' RACE reads using MiXCR and keeps one entry per CDR3 protein. This sample has over 500,000 distinct CDR3 sequences, with 20% to 25% found just once. This clonotype has a handful of counts. The antigen remains undetermined. Whole-study findings and limits: Memory repertoires lacked the insertion deficit that abundant cord blood beta clonotypes showed.

This sample also appeared in a second study, on T cells expressing NK-cell markers. This second study notes: Sorting in several experiments was restricted by an anti-gamma-delta TCR antibody to alpha-beta TCR T cells.

The sample consisted of CD4+ T cells sorted from blood. The receptor was isolated from a woman between 18 and 30 years old in good health.

CDR3 nucleotide sequence: TGCGCCAGCAGCTTGATGGTCACCAACCCCTCCTACAATGAGCAGTTCTTC. Its translation: CASSLMVTNPSYNEQFF. This chain joins TRBV5-1 and TRBJ2-1; D is undetermined. From germline, CDR1 is SGHRS and CDR2 YFSETQ. Trimming stripped 1 base from V and 0 bases from J, with 14 bases between. This CDR3 region has 17 residues.